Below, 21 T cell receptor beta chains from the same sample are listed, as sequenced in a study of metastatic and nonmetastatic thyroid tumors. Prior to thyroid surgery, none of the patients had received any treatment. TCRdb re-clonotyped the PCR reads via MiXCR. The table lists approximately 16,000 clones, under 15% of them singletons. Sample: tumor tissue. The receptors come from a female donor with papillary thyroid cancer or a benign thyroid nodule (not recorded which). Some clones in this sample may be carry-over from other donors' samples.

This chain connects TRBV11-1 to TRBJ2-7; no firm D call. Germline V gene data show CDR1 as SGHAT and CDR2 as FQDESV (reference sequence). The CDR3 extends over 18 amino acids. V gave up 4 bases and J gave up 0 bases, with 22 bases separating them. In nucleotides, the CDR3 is TGTGCCAGCAGCTCCCGGAAAGGATGGGCCCAAAGCTCCTACGAGCAGTACTTC. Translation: CASSSRKGWAQSSYEQYF.

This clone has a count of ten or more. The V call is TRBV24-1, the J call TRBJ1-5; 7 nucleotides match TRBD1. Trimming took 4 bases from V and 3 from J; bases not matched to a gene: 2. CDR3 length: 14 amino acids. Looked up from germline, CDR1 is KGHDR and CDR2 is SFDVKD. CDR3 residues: CATSDGQVNQPQHF. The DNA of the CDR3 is TGTGCCACCAGTGACGGACAGGTCAATCAGCCCCAGCATTTT.

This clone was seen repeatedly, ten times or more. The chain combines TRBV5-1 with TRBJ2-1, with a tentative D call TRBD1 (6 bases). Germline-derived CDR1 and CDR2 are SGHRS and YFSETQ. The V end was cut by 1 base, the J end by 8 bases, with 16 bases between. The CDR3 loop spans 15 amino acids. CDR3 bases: TGCGCCAGCAGCTTGTGGGGACAAGGGTCGCATGAGCAGTTCTTC. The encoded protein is CASSLWGQGSHEQFF.

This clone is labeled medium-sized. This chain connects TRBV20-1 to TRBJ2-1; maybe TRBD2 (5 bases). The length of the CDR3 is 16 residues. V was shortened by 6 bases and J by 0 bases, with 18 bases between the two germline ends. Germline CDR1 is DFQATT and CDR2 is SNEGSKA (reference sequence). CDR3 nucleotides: TGCAGTGCGAAACACCCTAGCCCCCCCTCCTACAATGAGCAGTTCTTC. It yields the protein CSAKHPSPPSYNEQFF.

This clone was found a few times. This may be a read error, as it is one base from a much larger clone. CDR3 nucleotide sequence: TGCGCCAGCAGCTGGCGGGCGAGCTCCTACAATGAGCAGTTCTTC. It encodes CASSWRASSYNEQFF. The chain recombines TRBV5-1 with TRBJ2-1, with D possibly TRBD2 on 5 matching bases. This CDR3 is built from 15 residues. The germline gives CDR1 SGHRS, CDR2 YFSETQ. V shed 3 bases and J shed 0 bases, with 10 bases lying between them.

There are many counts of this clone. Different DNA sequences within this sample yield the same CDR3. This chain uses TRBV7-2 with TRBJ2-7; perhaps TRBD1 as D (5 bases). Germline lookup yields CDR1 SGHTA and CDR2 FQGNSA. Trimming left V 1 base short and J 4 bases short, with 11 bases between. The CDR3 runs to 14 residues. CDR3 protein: CASSLGQGTYEQYF. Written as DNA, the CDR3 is TGTGCCAGCAGCTTAGGGCAGGGTACGTACGAGCAGTACTTC.

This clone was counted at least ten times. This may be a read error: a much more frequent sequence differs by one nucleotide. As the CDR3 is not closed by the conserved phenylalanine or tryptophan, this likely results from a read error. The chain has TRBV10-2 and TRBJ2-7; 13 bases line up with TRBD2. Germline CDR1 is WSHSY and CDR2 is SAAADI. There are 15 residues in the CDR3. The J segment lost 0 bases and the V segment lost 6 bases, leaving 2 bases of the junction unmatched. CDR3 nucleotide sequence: TGCGCCAGCAGGACTAGCGGGGGGACCTCCTACGAGCAGTACCTC. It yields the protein CASRTSGGTSYEQYL.

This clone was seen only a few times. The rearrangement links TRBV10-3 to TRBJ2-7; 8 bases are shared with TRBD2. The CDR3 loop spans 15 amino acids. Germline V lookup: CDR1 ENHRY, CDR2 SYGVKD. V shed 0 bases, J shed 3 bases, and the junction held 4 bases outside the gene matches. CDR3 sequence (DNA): TGTGCCATCAGTGAGTCCCAGCGGGGGTGCTACGAGCAGTACTTC. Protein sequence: CAISESQRGCYEQYF.

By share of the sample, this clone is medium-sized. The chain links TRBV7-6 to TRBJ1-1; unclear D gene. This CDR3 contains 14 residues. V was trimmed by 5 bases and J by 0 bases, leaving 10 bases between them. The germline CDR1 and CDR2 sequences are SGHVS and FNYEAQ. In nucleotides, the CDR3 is TGTGCCAGCAGCGCGGACGGAATGAACACTGAAGCTTTCTTT. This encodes CASSADGMNTEAFF.

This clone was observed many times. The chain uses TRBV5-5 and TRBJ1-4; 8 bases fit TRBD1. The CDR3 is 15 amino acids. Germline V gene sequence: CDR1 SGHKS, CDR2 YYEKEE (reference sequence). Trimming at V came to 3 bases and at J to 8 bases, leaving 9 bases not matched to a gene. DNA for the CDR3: TGTGCCAGCAGCTCCATGACAGGGGAACGAGAAAAACTGTTTTTT. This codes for CASSSMTGEREKLFF.

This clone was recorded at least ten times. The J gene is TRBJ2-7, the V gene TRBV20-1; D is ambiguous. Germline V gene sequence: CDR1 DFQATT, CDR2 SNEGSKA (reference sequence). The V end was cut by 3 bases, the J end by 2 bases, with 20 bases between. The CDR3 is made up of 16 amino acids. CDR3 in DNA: TGCAGTGCTAGGGGTCGACGGGTCCTAACGACCTACGAGCAGTACTTC. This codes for CSARGRRVLTTYEQYF.

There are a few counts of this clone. In DNA, the CDR3 is TGTGCCAGCAGTCGGACTAGCGGGAGGGATGAGCAGTTCTTC. It specifies CASSRTSGRDEQFF. The chain joins TRBV12-3 or TRBV12-4 to TRBJ2-1; 15 nucleotides line up with TRBD2. The CDR3 is 14 amino acids. V dropped 5 bases and J dropped 8; count of bases not matched to a gene: 1.

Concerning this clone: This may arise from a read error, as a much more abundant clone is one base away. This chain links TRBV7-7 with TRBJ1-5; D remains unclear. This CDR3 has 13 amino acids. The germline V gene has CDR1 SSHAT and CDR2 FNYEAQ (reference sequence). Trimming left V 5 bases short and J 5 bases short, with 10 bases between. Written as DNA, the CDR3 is TGTGCCAGCAGCGTCCCGAGCTATCAGCCCCAGCATTTT. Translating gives CASSVPSYQPQHF.

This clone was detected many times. The CDR3 sequence: CASSLSTANTEAFF. The CDR3 bases are TGCGCCAGCAGCTTGTCCACAGCGAACACTGAAGCTTTCTTT. The chain links TRBV5-1 to TRBJ1-1; D is unresolved. Germline V gives CDR1 SGHRS, CDR2 YFSETQ. This CDR3 region has 14 residues. V was cut by 1 base and J by 1 base, with 8 bases left in between.

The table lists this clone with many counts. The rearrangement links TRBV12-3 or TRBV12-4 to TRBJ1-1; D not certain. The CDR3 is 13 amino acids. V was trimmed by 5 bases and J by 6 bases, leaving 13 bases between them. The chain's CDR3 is CASSPVIFAEAFF. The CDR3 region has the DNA TGTGCCAGCAGTCCCGTTATATTCGCTGAAGCTTTCTTT.

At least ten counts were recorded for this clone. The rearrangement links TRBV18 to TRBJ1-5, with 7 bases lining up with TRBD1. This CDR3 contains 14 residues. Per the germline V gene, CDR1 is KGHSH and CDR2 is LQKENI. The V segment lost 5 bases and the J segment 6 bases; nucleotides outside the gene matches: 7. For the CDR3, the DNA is TGTGCCAGCTCAAATACAGGGGAGGGTCAGCCCCAGCATTTT. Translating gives CASSNTGEGQPQHF.

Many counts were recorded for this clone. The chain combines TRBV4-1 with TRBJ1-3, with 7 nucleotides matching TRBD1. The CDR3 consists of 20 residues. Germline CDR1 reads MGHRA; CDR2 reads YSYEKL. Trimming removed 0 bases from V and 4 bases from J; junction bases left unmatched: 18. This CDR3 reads CASSQDRQGVYRDKGNTIYF. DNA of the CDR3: TGCGCCAGCAGCCAAGATAGGCAGGGGGTATACCGGGACAAGGGAAACACCATATATTTT.

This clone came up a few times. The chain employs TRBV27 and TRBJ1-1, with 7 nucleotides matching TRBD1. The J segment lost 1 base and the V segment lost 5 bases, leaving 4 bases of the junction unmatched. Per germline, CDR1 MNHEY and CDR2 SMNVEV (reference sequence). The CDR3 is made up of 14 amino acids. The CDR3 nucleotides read TGTGCCAGCAGTAAATCAGGGGGGAACACTGAAGCTTTCTTT. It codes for CASSKSGGNTEAFF.

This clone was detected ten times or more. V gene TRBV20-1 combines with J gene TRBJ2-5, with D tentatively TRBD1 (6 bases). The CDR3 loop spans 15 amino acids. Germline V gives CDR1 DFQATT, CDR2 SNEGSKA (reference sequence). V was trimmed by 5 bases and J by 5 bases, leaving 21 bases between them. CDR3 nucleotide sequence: TGCAGTGCTTCACCAAAGACAGGCATGGGGGAGACCCAGTACTTC. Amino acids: CSASPKTGMGETQYF.

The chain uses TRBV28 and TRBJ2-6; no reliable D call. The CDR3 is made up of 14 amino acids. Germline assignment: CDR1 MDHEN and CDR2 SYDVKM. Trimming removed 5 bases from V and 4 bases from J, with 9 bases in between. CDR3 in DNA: TGTGCCAGCAGTGGGCCCTCCGGGGCCAACGTCCTGACTTTC. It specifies CASSGPSGANVLTF. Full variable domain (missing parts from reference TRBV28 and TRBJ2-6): DVKVTQSSRYLVKRTGEKVFLECVQDMDHENMFWYRQDPGLGLRLIYFSYDVKMKEKGDIPEGYSVSREKKERFSLILESASTNQTSMYLCASSGPSGANVLTFGAGSRLTVL.

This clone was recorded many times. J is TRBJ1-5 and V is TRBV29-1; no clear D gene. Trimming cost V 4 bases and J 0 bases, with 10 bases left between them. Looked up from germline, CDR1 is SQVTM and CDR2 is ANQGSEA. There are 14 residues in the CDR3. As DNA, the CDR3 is TGCAGCGTTGTGATCGCGGATAGCAATCAGCCCCAGCATTTT. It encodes CSVVIADSNQPQHF.